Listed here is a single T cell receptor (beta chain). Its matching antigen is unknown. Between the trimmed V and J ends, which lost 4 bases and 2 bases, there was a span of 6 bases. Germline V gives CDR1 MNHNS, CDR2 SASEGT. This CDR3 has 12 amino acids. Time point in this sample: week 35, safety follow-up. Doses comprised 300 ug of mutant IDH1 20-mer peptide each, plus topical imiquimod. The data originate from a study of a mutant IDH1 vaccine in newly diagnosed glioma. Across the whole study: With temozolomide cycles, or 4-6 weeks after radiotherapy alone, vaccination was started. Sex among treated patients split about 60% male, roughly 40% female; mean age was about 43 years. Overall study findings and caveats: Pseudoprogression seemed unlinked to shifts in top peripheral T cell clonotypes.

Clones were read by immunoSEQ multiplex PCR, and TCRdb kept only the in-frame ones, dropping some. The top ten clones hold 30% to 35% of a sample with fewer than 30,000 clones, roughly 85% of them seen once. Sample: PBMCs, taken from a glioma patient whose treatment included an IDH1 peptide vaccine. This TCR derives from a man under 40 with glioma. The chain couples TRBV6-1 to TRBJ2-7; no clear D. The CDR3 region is CASSGVPYEQYF. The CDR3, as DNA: TGTGCCAGCAGTGGGGTTCCCTACGAGCAGTACTTC.